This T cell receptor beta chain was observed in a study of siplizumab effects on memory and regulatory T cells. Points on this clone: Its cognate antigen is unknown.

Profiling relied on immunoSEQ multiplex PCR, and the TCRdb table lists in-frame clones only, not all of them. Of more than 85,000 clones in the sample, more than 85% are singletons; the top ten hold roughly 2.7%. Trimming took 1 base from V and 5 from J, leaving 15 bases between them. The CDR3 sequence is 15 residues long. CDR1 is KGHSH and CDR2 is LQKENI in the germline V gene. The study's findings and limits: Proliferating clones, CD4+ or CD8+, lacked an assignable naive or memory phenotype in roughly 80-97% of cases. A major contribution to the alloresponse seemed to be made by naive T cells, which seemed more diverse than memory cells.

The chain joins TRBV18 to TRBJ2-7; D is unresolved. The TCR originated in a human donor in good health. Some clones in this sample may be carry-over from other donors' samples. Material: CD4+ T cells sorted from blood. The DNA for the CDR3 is TGTGCCAGCTCACCACGACCAGCTGGTGTCCACGAGCAGTACTTC. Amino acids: CASSPRPAGVHEQYF.